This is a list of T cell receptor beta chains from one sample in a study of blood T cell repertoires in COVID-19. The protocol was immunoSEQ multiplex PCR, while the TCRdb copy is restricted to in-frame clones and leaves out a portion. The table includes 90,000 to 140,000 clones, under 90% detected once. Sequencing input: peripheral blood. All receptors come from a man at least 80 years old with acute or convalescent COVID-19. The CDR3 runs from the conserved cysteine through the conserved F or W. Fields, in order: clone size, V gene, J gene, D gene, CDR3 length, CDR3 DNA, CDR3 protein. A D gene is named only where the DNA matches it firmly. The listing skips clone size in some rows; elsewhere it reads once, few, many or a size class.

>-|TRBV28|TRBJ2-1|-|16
TGTGCCAGCAGTAAAAACGGCTGGGGGGATCGCAATGAGCAGTTCTTC
CASSKNGWGDRNEQFF
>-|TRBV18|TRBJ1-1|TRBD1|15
TGTGCCAGCTCACCACAGCGACAGGGGAACACTGAAGCTTTCTTT
CASSPQRQGNTEAFF
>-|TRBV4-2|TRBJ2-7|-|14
TGTGCCAGCAGCCAAGAGGAGTACACCTACGAGCAGTACTTC
CASSQEEYTYEQYF
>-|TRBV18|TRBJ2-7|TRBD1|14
TGTGCCAGCTCACCATGGACAGGGGAAAACGAGCAGTACTTC
CASSPWTGENEQYF
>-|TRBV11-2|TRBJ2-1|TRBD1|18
TGTGCCAGCAGCTTCCCTGGACAGGCTCCGGGCCCTTACAATGAGCAGTTCTTC
CASSFPGQAPGPYNEQFF
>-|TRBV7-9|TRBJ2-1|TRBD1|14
TGTGCCAGCAGAGACAGGGGGGCCTACAATGAGCAGTTCTTC
CASRDRGAYNEQFF
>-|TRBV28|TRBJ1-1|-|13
TGTGCCAGCAGTTTGGCAGGGCTCACTGAAGCTTTCTTT
CASSLAGLTEAFF
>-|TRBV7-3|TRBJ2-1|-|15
TGTGCCAGCAGCTCCGCCGGGACTCTATACAATGAGCAGTTCTTC
CASSSAGTLYNEQFF
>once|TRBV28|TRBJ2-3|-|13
TGTGCCAGCAGTTCAAGCGGAGAGGGTACGCAGTATTTT
CASSSSGEGTQYF
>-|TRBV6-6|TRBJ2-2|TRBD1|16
TGTGCCAGCAGCCGCGACAGGGGCCGGAACACCGGGGAGCTGTTTTTT
CASSRDRGRNTGELFF
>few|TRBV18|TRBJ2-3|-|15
TGTGCCAGCTCACCCGCAGCGTCGGACACAGATACGCAGTATTTT
CASSPAASDTDTQYF
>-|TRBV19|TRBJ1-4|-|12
TGTGCCAGCGCGGGACTTCTTGAAAAACTGTTTTTT
CASAGLLEKLFF
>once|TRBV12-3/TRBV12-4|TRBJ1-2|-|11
TGTGCCAGCAGTAAGAGATATGGCTACACCTTC
CASSKRYGYTF
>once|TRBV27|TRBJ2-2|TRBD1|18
TGTGCCAGCAGGCCGGGACAGGGAAGGGTCGGGAACACCGGGGAGCTGTTTTTT
CASRPGQGRVGNTGELFF
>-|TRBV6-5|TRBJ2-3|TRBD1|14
TGTGCCAGCAGCTGGACAGGGGAAATAGATACGCAGTATTTT
CASSWTGEIDTQYF
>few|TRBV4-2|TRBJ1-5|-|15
TGTGCCAGCAGCCAAGATGTCAGGGGCAATCAGCCCCAGCATTTT
CASSQDVRGNQPQHF
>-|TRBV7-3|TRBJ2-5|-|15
TGTGCCAGCAGCTTGAGAGCAGGGATTGGAGAGACCCAGTACTTC
CASSLRAGIGETQYF
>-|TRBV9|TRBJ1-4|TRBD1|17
TGTGCCAGCAGCGTAGGGCCAGGGGGCAACCCTAATGAAAAACTGTTTTTT
CASSVGPGGNPNEKLFF
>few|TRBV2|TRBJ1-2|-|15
TGTGCCAGCAGTGAAGAGCAGGGGCGCGGCTATGGCTACACCTTC
CASSEEQGRGYGYTF
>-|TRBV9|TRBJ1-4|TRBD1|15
TGTGCCAGCAGCGTCGCCCCGGGGACAGATGAAAAACTGTTTTTT
CASSVAPGTDEKLFF
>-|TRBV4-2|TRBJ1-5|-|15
TGTGCCAGCAGCCAAGATGGGGCAGGGGAGTCGCCCCAGCATTTT
CASSQDGAGESPQHF
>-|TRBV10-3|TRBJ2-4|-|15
TGTGCCATCAGTGCTTGGCAGGGCGCCAAAAACATTCAGTACTTC
CAISAWQGAKNIQYF
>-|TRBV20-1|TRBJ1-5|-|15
TGCAGTGCTAGTATGGGGGGTCATAGCAATCAGCCCCAGCATTTT
CSASMGGHSNQPQHF
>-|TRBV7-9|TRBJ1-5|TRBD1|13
TGTGCCAGCAGCGTGGACAGGTTTAAGCCCCAGCATTTT
CASSVDRFKPQHF
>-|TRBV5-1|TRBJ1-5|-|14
TGCGCCAGCAGCCCTGACAGTCACAATCAGCCCCAGCATTTT
CASSPDSHNQPQHF
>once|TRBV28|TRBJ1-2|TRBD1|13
TGTGCCAGCAGCCGGACAGGGAACTATGGCTACACCTTC
CASSRTGNYGYTF
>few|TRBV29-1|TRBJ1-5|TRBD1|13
TGCAGCGTTGAAGAAACCGGGACAGGGACCCAGCATTTT
CSVEETGTGTQHF
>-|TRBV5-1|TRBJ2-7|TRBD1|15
TGCGCCAGCAGCTTAGGAGGGACAGGGGCTTACGAGCAGTACTTC
CASSLGGTGAYEQYF
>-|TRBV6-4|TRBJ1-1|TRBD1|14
TGTGCCAGCAGTGCCACAGGGGGTGACACTGAAGCTTTCTTT
CASSATGGDTEAFF
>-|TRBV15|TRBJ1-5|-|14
TGTGCCACCAGCAGAGAGAGGGCTAATCAGCCCCAGCATTTT
CATSRERANQPQHF
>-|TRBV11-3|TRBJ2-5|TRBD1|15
TGTGCCAGCAGCAGGGGACAGGGGGGCCAAGAGACCCAGTACTTC
CASSRGQGGQETQYF
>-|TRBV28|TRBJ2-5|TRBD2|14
TGTGCCAGCAGTGTAGCGGGAGTAGGTGAGACCCAGTACTTC
CASSVAGVGETQYF
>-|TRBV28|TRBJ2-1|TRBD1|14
TGTGCCAGCAGTTTACAGGGGGCGCGGAATGAGCAGTTCTTC
CASSLQGARNEQFF
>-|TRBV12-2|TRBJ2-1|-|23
TGTGCAAGTCGCTTAGAATTAGCGTCGACTAGCGAGGTAAGACAGAGCTCCTACAATGAGCAGTTCTTC
CASRLELASTSEVRQSSYNEQFF
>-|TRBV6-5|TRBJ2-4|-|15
TGTGCCAGCAGTTACGCCAGGGGACCCCGGCAGGTTCAGTACTTC
CASSYARGPRQVQYF
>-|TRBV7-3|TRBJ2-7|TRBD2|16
TGTGCCAGCAGCTTAACCGGGACTAGCGGGAGACACGAGCAGTACTTC
CASSLTGTSGRHEQYF
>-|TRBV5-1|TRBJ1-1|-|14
TGCGCCAGCAGATCAGGTATCCCGAACACTGAAGCTTTCTTT
CASRSGIPNTEAFF
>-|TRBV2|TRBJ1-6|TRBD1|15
TGTGCCAGCAGAGGGGACAGGGGGCCTGGGTCACCCCTCCACTTT
CASRGDRGPGSPLHF